Sequencing of this TCR beta chain was carried out in a study of shared clonotypes between healthy human individuals. Across the study: Each donor's CD8 memory used one plate, CD8 naive two, each CD4 subset three.

Comments on this clone: What it binds is not known.

V lost 1 base, J lost 4 bases, and 10 bases lay in between. The CDR3 contains 14 residues. CDR1 and CDR2 from the germline V gene are SGHVS and FQNEAQ. Notes on the study in general: Rarefaction showed that sequencing of sorted subsets was incomplete (despite large depth).

Positively selected for CCR7, the CD45RO-negative cells used as naive CD8 cells excluded terminally differentiated effector memory CD45RA+ cells. The study drew its donors from healthy HIV-negative adults without recent acute infections or vaccinations. The assay was carried out at the deep level. Produced via immunoSEQ multiplex PCR; TCRdb's table is partial and in-frame only. Among about 2 million clones listed, 85% to 95% were seen once. Specimen: naive CD8+ T cells sorted from blood. The TCR originated in a man between 18 and 35 years old in good health. This sequence joins TRBV7-8 and TRBJ1-2; D is unresolved. The CDR3: CASSLVDPSYGYTF. Written as DNA, the CDR3 is TGTGCCAGCAGCTTAGTAGACCCAAGCTATGGCTACACCTTC. The full variable domain, completed using reference TRBV7-8 and TRBJ1-2, is GAGVSQSPRYKVAKRGQDVALRCDPISGHVSLFWYQQALGQGPEFLTYFQNEAQLDKSGLPSDRFFAERPEGSVSTLKIQRTQQEDSAVYLCASSLVDPSYGYTFGSGTRLTVV.